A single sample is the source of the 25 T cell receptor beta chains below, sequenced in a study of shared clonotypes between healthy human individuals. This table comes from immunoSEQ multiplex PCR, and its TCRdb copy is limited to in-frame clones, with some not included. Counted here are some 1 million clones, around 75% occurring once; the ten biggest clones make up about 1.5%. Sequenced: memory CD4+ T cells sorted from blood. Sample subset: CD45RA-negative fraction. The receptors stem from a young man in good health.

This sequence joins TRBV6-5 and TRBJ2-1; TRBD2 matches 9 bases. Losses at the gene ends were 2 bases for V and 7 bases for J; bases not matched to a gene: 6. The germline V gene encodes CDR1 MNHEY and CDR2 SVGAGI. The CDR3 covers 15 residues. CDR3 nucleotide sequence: TGTGCCAGCAGTTACGGGGCGGGAGGGCAAAATGAGCAGTTCTTC. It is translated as CASSYGAGGQNEQFF.

The DNA for the CDR3 is TGTGCCAGCAGCAACCCATTGAGGGGAGGGCCCTACGAGCAGTACTTC. Its protein product is CASSNPLRGGPYEQYF. The rearrangement links TRBV5-4 to TRBJ2-7; 7 bases map to TRBD2. CDR3 length equals 16 residues. Per the germline V gene, CDR1 is SGHNT and CDR2 is YYREEE (reference sequence). J gave up 2 bases and V 4 bases, and 12 bases lay outside the gene matches.

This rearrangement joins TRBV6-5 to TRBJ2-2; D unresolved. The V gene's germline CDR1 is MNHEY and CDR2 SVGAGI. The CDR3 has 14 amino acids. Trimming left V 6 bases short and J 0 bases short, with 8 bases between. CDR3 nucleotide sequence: TGTGCCAGCAGGCCGGACCCGAACACCGGGGAGCTGTTTTTT. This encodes CASRPDPNTGELFF.

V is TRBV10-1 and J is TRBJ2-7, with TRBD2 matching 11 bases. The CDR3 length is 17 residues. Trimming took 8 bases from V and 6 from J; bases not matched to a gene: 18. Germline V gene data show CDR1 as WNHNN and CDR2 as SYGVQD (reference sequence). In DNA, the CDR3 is TGCGCCAGCCCAACCAACTCGCTAGCGGGAGGAAGAGCCGAGCAGTACTTC. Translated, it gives CASPTNSLAGGRAEQYF.

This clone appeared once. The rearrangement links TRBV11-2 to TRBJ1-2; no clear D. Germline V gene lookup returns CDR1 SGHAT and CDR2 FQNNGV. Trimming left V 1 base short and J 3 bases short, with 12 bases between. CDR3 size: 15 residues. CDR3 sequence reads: CASSLAVGSYYGYTF. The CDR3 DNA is TGTGCCAGCAGCTTAGCGGTAGGCTCCTACTATGGCTACACCTTC.

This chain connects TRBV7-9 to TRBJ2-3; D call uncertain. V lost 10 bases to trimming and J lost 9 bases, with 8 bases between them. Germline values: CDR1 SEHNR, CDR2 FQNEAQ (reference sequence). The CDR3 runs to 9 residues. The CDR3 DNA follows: TGTGCCACCACGGGCACGCAGTATTTT. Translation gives CATTGTQYF.

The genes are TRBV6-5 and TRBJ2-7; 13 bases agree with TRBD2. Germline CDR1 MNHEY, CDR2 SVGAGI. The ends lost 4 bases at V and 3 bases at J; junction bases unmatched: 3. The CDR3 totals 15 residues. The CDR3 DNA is TGTGCCAGCAGTTGGACTAGCGGGAGTATCTACGAGCAGTACTTC. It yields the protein CASSWTSGSIYEQYF.

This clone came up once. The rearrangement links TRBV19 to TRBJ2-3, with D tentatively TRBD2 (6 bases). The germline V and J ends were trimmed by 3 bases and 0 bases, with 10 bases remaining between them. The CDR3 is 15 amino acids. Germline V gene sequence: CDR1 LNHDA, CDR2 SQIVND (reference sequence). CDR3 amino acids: CASSMPGTSTDTQYF. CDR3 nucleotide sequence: TGTGCCAGTAGTATGCCAGGGACTAGCACAGATACGCAGTATTTT.

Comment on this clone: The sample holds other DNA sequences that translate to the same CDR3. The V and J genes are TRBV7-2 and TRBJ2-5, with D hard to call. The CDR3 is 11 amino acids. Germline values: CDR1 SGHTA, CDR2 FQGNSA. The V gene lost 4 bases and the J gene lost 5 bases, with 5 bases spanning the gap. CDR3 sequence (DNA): TGTGCCAGCAGCTCCGGGGAGACCCAGTACTTC. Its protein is CASSSGETQYF.

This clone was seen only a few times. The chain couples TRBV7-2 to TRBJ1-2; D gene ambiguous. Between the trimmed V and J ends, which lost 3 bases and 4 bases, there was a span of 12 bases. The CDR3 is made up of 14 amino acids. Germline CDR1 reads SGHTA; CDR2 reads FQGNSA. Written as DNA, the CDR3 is TGTGCCAGCAGCTTTCCTCAGGCTACCTATGGCTACACCTTC. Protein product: CASSFPQATYGYTF. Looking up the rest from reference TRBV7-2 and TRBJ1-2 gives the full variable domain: GAGVSQSPSNKVTEKGKDVELRCDPISGHTALYWYRQSLGQGLEFLIYFQGNSAPDKSGLPSDRFSAERTGGSVSTLTIQRTQQEDSAVYLCASSFPQATYGYTFGSGTRLTVV.

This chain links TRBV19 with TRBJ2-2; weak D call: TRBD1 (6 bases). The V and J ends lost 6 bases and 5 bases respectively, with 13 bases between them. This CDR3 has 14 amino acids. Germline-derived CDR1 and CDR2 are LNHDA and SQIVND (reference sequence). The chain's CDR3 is CASRQTGLTGELFF. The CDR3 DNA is TGTGCCAGTAGACAGACAGGCCTGACCGGGGAGCTGTTTTTT.

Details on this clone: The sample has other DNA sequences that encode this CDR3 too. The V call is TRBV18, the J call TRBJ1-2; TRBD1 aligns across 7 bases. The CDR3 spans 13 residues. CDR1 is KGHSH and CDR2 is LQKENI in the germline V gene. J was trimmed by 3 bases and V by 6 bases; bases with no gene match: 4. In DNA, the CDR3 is TGTGCCAGCTCTAGACAGGGAGACTATGGCTACACCTTC. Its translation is CASSRQGDYGYTF.

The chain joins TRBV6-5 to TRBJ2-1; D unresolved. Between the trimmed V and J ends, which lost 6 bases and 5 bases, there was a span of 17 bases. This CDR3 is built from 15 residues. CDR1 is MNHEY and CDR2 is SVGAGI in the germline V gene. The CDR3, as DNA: TGTGCCAGCAGGGGGTTAGACTGGTTAAACAATGAGCAGTTCTTC. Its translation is CASRGLDWLNNEQFF.

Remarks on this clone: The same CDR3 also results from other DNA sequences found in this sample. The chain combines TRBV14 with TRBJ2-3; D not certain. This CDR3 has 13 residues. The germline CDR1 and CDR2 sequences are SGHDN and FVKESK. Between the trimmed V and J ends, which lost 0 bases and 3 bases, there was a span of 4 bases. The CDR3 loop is CASSQELTDTQYF. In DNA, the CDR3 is TGTGCCAGCAGCCAAGAATTGACAGATACGCAGTATTTT.

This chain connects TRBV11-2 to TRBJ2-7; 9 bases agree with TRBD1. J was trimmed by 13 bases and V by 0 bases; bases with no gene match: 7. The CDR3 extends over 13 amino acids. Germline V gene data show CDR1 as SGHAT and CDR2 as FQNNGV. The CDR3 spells CASSLDRGDRAYF. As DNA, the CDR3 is TGTGCCAGCAGCTTAGATCGCGGGGACAGGGCCTACTTC.

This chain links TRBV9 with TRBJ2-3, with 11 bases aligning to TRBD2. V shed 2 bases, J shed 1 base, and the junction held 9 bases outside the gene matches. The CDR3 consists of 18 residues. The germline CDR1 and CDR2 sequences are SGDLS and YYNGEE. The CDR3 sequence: CASSVTSGSGLGTDTQYF. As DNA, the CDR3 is TGTGCCAGCAGCGTCACTAGCGGGAGTGGTCTTGGCACAGATACGCAGTATTTT.

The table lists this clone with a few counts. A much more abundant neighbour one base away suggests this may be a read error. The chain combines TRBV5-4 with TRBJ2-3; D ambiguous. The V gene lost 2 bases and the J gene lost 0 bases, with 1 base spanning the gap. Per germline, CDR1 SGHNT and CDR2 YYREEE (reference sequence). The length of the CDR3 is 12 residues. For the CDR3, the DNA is TGTGCCAGCAGCTTTAGCACAGATACGCAGTATTTT. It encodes CASSFSTDTQYF.

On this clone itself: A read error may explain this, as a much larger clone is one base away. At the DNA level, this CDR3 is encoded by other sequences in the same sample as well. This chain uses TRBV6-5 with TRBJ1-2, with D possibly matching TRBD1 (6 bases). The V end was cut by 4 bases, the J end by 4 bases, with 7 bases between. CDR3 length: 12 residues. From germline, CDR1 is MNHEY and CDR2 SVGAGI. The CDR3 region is CASSLDSYGYTF. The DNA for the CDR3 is TGTGCCAGCAGTTTGGACAGCTATGGCTACACCTTC.

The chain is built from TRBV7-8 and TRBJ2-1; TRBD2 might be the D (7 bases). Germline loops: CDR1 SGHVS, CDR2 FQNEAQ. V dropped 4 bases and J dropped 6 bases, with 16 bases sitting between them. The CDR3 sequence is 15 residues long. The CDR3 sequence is CASSSRSGGANEQFF. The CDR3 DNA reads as TGTGCCAGCAGCTCCCGCAGTGGGGGGGCCAATGAGCAGTTCTTC.

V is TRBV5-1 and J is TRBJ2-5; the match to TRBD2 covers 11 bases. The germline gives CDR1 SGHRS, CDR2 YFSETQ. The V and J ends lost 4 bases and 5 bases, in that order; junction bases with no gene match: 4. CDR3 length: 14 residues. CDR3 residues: CASSPRTSGETQYF. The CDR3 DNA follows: TGCGCCAGCAGCCCGAGGACTAGCGGGGAGACCCAGTACTTC.

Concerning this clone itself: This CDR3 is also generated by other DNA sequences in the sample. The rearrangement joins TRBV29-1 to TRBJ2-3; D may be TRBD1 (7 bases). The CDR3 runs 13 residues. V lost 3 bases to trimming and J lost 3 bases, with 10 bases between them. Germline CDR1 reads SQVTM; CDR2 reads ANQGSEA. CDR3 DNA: TGCAGCGTTGAGCAGGGGGGAACAGATACGCAGTATTTT. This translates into CSVEQGGTDTQYF.

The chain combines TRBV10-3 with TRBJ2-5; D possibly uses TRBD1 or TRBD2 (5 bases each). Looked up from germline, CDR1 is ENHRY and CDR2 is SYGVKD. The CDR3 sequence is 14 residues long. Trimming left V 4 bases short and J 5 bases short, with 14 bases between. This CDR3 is CAISGDPHEETQYF. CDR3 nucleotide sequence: TGTGCCATCAGTGGGGACCCTCATGAGGAGACCCAGTACTTC.

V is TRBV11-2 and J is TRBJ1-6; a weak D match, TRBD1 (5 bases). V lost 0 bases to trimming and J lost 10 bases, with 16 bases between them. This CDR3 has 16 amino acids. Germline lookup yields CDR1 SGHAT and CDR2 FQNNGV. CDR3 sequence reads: CASSLDLAGLASPLHF. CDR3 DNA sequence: TGTGCCAGCAGCTTAGATTTGGCGGGGCTCGCATCACCCCTCCACTTT.

The CDR3 reads CASLTNLFSYEQYF. CDR3 nucleotides: TGTGCCAGCCTTACAAACCTATTCTCCTACGAGCAGTACTTC. The rearrangement joins TRBV2 to TRBJ2-7; D uncertain. There are 14 residues in the CDR3. V gave up 8 bases and J gave up 0 bases, with 14 bases separating them. Germline CDR1 is SNHLY and CDR2 is FYNNEI.

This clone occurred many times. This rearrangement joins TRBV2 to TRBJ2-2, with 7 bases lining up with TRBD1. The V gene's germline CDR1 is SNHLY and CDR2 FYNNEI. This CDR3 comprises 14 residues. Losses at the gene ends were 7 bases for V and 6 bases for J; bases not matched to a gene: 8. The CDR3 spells CASTPTGAAGELFF. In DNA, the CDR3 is TGTGCCAGCACCCCCACAGGGGCGGCCGGGGAGCTGTTTTTT. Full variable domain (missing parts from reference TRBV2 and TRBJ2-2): EPEVTQTPSHQVTQMGQEVILRCVPISNHLYFYWYRQILGQKVEFLVSFYNNEISEKSEIFDDQFSVERPDGSNFTLKIRSTKLEDSAMYFCASTPTGAAGELFFGEGSRLTVL.